This TCR beta chain emerged from a study of T cell responses to AZD1222 COVID-19 vaccine. Study conclusions and caveats: Mapped onto spike, vaccine-associated CD4 TCRs spanned it and were dominant at 160-218 and 743-854. Clonal diversity was possibly underestimated, and white British individuals and females predominated among donors. At baseline, just a handful of AZD1222 recipients tested seropositive. Variant regions that are unmutated are reportedly the target of nearly half of spike-specific TCRs.

CDR1 is SGHDT, CDR2 YYEEEE, per germline. Trimming cost V 3 bases and J 12 bases; bases outside gene matches: 6. The CDR3 runs 13 residues. Sequencing used immunoSEQ multiplex PCR; TCRdb keeps in-frame clones, though not all of them. The top ten hold roughly 20% of the sample, which has over 65,000 clones, almost 80% seen once. Of note for this clone: Its antigen remains unknown.

This rearrangement joins TRBV5-6 to TRBJ1-6; 7 positions agree with TRBD1. The TCR originated in an adult in good health. The sequences come from peripheral blood, collected on day 0 of AZD1222 vaccination. The CDR3 protein is CASSSWTGEPLHF. CDR3 in DNA: TGTGCCAGCAGCTCCTGGACAGGCGAACCCCTCCACTTT. Combining the CDR3 with reference TRBV5-6 and TRBJ1-6 gives the whole variable domain DAGVTQSPTHLIKTRGQQVTLRCSPKSGHDTVSWYQQALGQGPQFIFQYYEEEERQRGNFPDRFSGHQFPNYSSELNVNALLLGDSALYLCASSSWTGEPLHFGNGTRLTVT.